This T cell receptor (beta chain) was found in a study of cytomegalovirus exposure and HLA in healthy donors. Findings of the study overall: An analysis was carried out later, and it reportedly showed fewer N-insertions in an Asian-associated ancestry cluster than the roughly 700-donor mean.

At the time of sampling, donors were nominally healthy, though unrecorded immune exposures were likely. Notes on this clone: What it binds is not known.

The germline V and J ends were trimmed by 7 bases and 4 bases, with 13 bases remaining between them. The CDR3 covers 14 residues. CDR1 and CDR2 (germline): MNHNY, SVGAGI (reference sequence). PCR amplification relied on 60 Vbeta primers (plus 13 Jbeta primers). Sequencing was performed with immunoSEQ multiplex PCR; in TCRdb, only in-frame clones are kept and a portion is missing. Of about 150,000 clones in the sample, approximately 78% were seen once. The specimen sequenced was PBMCs. The chain links TRBV6-6 to TRBJ2-2; TRBD2 is a possible D gene (6 bases). The clonotype was recovered from a woman in her forties or fifties in good health and CMV-seropositive. The CDR3: CASTFGGSTGELFF. As DNA, the CDR3 is TGTGCCAGCACCTTTGGGGGGTCCACCGGGGAGCTGTTTTTT.